This TCR beta chain derives from a study of T cell responses to AZD1222 COVID-19 vaccine. This table comes from immunoSEQ multiplex PCR, and its TCRdb copy is limited to in-frame clones, with some not included. Of around 140,000 clones detected, about 90% appear once; the ten largest clones hold over 3%. This TCR derives from an adult in good health. Sequenced material: peripheral blood, taken on day 0 of AZD1222 vaccination.

Here the CDR3 DNA reads TGTGCCAGCAGGCGACATGGGAGTTCACCCCTCCACTTT. This translates into CASRRHGSSPLHF. The chain links TRBV28 to TRBJ1-6; D is unresolved. Trimming stripped 6 bases from V and 9 bases from J, with 12 bases between. Germline lookup yields CDR1 MDHEN and CDR2 SYDVKM. The CDR3 length is 13 residues.